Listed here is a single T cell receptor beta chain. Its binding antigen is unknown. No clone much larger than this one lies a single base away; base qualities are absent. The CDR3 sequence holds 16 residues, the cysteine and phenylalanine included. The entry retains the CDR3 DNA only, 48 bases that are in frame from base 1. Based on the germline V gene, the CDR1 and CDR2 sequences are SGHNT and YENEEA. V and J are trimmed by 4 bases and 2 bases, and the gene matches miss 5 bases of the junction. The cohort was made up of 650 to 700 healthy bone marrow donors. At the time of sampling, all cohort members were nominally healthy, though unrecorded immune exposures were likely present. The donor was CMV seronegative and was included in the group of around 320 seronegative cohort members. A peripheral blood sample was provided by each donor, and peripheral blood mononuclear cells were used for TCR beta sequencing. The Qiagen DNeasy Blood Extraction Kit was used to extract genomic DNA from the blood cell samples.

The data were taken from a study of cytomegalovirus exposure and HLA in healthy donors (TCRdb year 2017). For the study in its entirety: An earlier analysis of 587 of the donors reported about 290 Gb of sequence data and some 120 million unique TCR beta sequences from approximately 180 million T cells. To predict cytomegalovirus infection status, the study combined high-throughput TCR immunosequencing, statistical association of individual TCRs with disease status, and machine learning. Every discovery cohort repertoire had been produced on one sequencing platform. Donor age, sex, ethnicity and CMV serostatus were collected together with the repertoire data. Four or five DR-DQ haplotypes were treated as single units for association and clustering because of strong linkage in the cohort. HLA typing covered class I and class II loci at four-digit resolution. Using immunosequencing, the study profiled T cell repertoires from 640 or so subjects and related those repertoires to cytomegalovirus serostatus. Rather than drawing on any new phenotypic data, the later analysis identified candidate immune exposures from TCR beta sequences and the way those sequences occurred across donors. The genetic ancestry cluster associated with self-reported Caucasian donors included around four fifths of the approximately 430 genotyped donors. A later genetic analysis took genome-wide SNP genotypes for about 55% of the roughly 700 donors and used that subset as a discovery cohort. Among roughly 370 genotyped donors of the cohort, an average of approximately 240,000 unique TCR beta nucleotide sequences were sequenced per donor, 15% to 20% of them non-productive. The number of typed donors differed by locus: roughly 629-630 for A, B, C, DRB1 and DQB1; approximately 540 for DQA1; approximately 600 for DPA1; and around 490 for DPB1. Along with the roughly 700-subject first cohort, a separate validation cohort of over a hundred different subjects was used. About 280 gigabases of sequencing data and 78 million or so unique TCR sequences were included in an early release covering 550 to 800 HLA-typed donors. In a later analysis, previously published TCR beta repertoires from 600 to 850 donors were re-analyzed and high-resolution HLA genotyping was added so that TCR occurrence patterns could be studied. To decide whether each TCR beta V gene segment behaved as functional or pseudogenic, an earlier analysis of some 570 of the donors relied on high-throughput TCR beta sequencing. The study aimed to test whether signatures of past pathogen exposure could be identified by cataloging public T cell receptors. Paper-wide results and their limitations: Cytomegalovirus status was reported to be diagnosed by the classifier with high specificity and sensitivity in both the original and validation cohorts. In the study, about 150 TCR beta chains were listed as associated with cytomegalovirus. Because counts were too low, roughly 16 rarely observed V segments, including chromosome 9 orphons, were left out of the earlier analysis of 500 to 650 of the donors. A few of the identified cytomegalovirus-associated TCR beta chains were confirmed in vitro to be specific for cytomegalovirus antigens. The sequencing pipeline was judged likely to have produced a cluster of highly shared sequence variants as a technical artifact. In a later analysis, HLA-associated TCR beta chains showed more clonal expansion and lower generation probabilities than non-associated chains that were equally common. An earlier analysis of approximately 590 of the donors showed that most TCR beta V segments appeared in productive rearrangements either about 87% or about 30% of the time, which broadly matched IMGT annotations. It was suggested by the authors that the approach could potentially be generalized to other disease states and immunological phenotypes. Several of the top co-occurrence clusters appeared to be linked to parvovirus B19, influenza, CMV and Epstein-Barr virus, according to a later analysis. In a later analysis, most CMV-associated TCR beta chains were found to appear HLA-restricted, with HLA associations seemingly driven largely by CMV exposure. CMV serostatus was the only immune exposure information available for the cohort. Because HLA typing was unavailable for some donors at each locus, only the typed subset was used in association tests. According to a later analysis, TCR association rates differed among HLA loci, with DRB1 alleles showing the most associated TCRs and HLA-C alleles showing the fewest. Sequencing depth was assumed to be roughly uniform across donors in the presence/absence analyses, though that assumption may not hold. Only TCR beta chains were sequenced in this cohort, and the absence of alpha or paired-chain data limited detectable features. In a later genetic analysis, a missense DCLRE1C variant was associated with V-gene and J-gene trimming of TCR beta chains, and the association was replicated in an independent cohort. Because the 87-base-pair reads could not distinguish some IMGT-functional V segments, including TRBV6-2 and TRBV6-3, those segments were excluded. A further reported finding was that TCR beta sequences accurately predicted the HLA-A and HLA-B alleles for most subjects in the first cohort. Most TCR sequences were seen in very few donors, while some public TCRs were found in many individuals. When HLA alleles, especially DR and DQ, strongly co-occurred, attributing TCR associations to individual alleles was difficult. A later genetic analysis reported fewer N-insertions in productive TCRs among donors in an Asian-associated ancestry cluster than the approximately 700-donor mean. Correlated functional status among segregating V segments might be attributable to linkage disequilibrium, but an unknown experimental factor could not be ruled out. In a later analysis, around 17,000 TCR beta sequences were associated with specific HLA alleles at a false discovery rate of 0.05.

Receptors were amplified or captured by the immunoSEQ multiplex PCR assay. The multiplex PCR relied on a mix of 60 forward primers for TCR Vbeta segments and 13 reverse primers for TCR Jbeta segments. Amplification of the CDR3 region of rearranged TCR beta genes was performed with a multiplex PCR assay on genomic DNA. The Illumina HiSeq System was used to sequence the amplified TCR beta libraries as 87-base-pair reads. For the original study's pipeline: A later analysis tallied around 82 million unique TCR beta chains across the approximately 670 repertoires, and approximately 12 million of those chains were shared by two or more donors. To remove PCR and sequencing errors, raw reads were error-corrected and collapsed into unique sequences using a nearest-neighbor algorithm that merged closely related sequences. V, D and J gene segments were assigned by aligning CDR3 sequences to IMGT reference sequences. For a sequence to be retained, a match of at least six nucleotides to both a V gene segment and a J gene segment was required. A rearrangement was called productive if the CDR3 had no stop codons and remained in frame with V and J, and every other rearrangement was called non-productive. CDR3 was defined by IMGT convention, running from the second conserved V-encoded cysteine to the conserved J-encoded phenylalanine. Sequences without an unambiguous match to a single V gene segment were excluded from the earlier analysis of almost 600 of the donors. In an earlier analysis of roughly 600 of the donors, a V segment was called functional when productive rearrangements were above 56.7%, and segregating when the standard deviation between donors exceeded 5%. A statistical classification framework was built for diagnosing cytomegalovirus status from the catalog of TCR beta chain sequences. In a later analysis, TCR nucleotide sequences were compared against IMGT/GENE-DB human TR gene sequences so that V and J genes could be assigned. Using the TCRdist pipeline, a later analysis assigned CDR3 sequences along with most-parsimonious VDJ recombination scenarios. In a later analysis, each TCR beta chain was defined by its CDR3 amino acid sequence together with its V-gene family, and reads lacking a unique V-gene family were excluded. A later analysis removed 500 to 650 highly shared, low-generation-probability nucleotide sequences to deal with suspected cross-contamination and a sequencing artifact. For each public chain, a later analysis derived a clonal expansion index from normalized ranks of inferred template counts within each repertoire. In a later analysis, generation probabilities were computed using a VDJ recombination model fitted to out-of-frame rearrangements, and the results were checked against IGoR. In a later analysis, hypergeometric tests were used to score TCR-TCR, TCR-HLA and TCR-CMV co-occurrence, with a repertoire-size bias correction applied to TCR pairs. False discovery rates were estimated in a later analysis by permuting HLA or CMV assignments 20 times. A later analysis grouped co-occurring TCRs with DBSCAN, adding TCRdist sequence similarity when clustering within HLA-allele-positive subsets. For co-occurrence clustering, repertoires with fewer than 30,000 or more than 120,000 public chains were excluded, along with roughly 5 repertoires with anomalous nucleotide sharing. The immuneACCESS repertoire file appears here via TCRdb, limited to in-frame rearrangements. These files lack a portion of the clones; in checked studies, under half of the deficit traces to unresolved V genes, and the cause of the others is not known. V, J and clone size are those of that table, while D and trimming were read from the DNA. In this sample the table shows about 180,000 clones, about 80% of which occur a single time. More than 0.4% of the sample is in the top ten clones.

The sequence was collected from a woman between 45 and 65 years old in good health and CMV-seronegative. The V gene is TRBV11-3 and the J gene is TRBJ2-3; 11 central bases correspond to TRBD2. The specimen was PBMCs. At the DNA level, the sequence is TGTGCCAGCAGCTCTAGGACTAGCGGGTACACAGATACGCAGTATTTT. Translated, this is CASSSRTSGYTDTQYF.